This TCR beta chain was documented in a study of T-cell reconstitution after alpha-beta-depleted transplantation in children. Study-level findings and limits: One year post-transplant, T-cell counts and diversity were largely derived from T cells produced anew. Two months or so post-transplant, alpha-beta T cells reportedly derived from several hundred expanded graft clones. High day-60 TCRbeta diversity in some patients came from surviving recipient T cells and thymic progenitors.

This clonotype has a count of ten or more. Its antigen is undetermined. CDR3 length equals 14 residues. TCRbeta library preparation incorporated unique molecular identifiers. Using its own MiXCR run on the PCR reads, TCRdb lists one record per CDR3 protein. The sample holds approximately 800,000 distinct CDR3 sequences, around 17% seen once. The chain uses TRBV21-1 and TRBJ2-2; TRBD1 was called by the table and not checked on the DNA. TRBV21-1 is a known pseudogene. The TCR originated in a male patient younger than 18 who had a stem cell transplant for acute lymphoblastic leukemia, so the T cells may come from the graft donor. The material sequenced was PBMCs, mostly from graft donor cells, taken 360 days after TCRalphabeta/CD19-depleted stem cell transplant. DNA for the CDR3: TGTGCCCCTACTCACCGGCAGGGGGACGGGGAGCTGTTTTTT. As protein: CAPTHRQGDGELFF.